The 27 T cell receptor beta chains given below trace back to one sample, sequenced in a study of blood T cell repertoires in COVID-19. This table comes from immunoSEQ multiplex PCR, and its TCRdb copy is limited to in-frame clones, with some not included. Of over 150,000 clones in the sample, 87% were seen once. Sample: peripheral blood. The receptors derive from an older woman who had recovered from COVID-19.

V is TRBV24-1 and J is TRBJ2-2, with D perhaps TRBD1 (6 bases). CDR3 size: 15 residues. The ends were cut back, 4 bases at V and 0 bases at J, with 8 bases in the middle. Germline V gives CDR1 KGHDR, CDR2 SFDVKD. The CDR3 is CATSENRANTGELFF. DNA of the CDR3: TGTGCCACCAGTGAAAACAGGGCGAACACCGGGGAGCTGTTTTTT.

The CDR3 nucleotides read TGTGCCAGCAGTCATAGATTGGACAGGGTGCCCTACGAGCAGTACTTC. It encodes CASSHRLDRVPYEQYF. This chain connects TRBV5-5 to TRBJ2-7; 8 bases map to TRBD1. Germline CDR1 is SGHKS and CDR2 is YYEKEE (reference sequence). The CDR3 spans 16 residues. After removal of 5 bases from V and 2 bases from J, the junction contained 12 bases not matched to a gene.

J is TRBJ2-3 and V is TRBV5-1; tentatively, D is TRBD2 (5 bases). Trimming left V 2 bases short and J 5 bases short, with 12 bases between. Germline V lookup: CDR1 SGHRS, CDR2 YFSETQ. CDR3 length: 14 residues. For the CDR3, the DNA is TGCGCCAGCAGCTTATCTGAAGGGAGAGATACGCAGTATTTT. Translating gives CASSLSEGRDTQYF. Complete variable domain (other parts from reference TRBV5-1 and TRBJ2-3): KAGVTQTPRYLIKTRGQQVTLSCSPISGHRSVSWYQQTPGQGLQFLFEYFSETQRNKGNFPGRFSGRQFSNSRSEMNVSTLELGDSALYLCASSLSEGRDTQYFGPGTRLTVL.

The CDR3 spells CASSPDTSLFYGYTF. CDR3 nucleotides: TGTGCCAGCTCCCCTGACACCTCACTCTTCTATGGCTACACCTTC. The chain uses TRBV18 and TRBJ1-2; no reliable D call. Deletions cut 6 bases from V and 4 bases from J, with 18 bases between. Germline CDR1 KGHSH, CDR2 LQKENI. This CDR3 is 15 amino acids long.

The sample holds one count of this clone. The chain has TRBV4-1 and TRBJ2-7; D ambiguous. The CDR3 is 15 amino acids. Germline loops: CDR1 MGHRA, CDR2 YSYEKL. Deletions cut 0 bases from V and 2 bases from J, with 11 bases between. CDR3 in amino acids: CASSQEVYSTYEQYF. Written as DNA, the CDR3 is TGCGCCAGCAGCCAAGAAGTTTACAGTACCTACGAGCAGTACTTC.

This sequence joins TRBV11-2 and TRBJ2-2; D unclear. The V gene's germline CDR1 is SGHAT and CDR2 FQNNGV. This CDR3 has 15 amino acids. Trimming removed 1 base at V and 4 bases at J, with 10 bases between. The CDR3 protein is CASSLALSGTGELFF. The CDR3 nucleotides are TGTGCCAGCAGCTTAGCTCTCTCCGGCACCGGGGAGCTGTTTTTT.

This rearrangement joins TRBV21-1 to TRBJ2-1; the D segment call TRBD1 is taken from the table without a DNA check. TRBV21-1 is marked as a pseudogene. This CDR3 region has 19 residues. The CDR3 loop is CASSKDGDRGLWGYNEQFF. Here the CDR3 DNA reads TGTGCCAGCAGCAAAGATGGAGACAGGGGGCTCTGGGGCTACAATGAGCAGTTCTTC.

This clone was seen a few times. The chain recombines TRBV27 with TRBJ2-7, with TRBD2 matching over 8 bases. This CDR3 is built from 15 residues. Germline CDR1 is MNHEY and CDR2 is SMNVEV (reference sequence). V lost 0 bases to trimming and J lost 3 bases; unmatched junction nucleotides: 4. CDR3 region: CASSLSTGGGYEQYF. As DNA, the CDR3 is TGTGCCAGCAGTTTATCTACGGGAGGGGGCTACGAGCAGTACTTC.

V is TRBV3-1 (or the pseudogene TRBV3-2) and J is TRBJ1-1; D might be TRBD1 (5 bases). V was cut by 1 base and J by 1 base, with 10 bases left in between. Per germline, CDR1 LGHDT and CDR2 YNNKEL (reference sequence). The CDR3 is 15 amino acids. CDR3 coding DNA: TGTGCCAGCAGCCAAGGTCGGGGGGGGAACACTGAAGCTTTCTTT. This encodes CASSQGRGGNTEAFF.

The CDR3 nucleotides are TGTGCCACCAGCAGATCTAAGGGGGATCAGCCCCAGCATTTT. It translates to CATSRSKGDQPQHF. The rearrangement uses TRBV15 and TRBJ1-5; perhaps TRBD1 as D (6 bases). The CDR3 is 14 amino acids. V lost 2 bases and J lost 5, with 10 bases in between. From germline, CDR1 is LNHNV and CDR2 YYDKDF (reference sequence).

The chain employs TRBV7-6 and TRBJ2-7; the match to TRBD1 covers 7 bases. The CDR3 runs to 13 residues. V shed 4 bases, J shed 3 bases, and the junction held 3 bases outside the gene matches. Germline V gives CDR1 SGHVS, CDR2 FNYEAQ. Here the CDR3 reads CASSWGQNYEQYF. For the CDR3, the DNA is TGTGCCAGCAGCTGGGGACAGAACTACGAGCAGTACTTC.

This chain uses TRBV19 with TRBJ2-5, with 12 bases identical to TRBD2. The J segment lost 4 bases and the V segment lost 4 bases, leaving 1 base of the junction unmatched. The germline CDR1 and CDR2 sequences are LNHDA and SQIVND (reference sequence). CDR3 length: 14 residues. The CDR3 DNA is TGTGCCAGTAGTACACTAGCGGGGGGAGAGACCCAGTACTTC. This gives the protein CASSTLAGGETQYF. Filled out from reference TRBV19 and TRBJ2-5, the complete variable domain reads DGGITQSPKYLFRKEGQNVTLSCEQNLNHDAMYWYRQDPGQGLRLIYYSQIVNDFQKGDIAEGYSVSREKKESFPLTVTSAQKNPTAFYLCASSTLAGGETQYFGPGTRLLVL.

The chain recombines TRBV9 with TRBJ2-7; a weak D match, TRBD1 (6 bases). Germline lookup yields CDR1 SGDLS and CDR2 YYNGEE. Trimming took off 3 bases at V and 6 bases at J, with 13 bases between the two ends. The length of the CDR3 is 13 residues. The CDR3 nucleotides read TGTGCCAGCAGCGAGGGGCAGGGGCTCGAGCAGTACTTC. It encodes CASSEGQGLEQYF.

V usage is TRBV10-2 and J usage is TRBJ1-2; TRBD1 agrees at 9 bases. With 6 bases clipped from V and 3 bases from J, the junction kept 8 bases outside the gene matches. This CDR3 is 15 amino acids long. Per the germline V gene, CDR1 is WSHSY and CDR2 is SAAADI. This chain's CDR3 is CASRTDRGGYYGYTF. DNA for the CDR3: TGCGCCAGCAGAACTGACAGGGGGGGGTACTATGGCTACACCTTC.

The chain couples TRBV10-2 to TRBJ2-1; 12 positions agree with TRBD2. The germline gives CDR1 WSHSY, CDR2 SAAADI. The CDR3 totals 14 residues. V was pared by 6 bases and J by 5 bases, with 2 bases of the junction left unmatched. CDR3 residues: CASRLAGGDNEQFF. The CDR3 region has the DNA TGCGCCAGCAGGCTAGCGGGGGGGGACAATGAGCAGTTCTTC.

This chain uses TRBV19 with TRBJ1-5; 7 bases are shared with TRBD1. Germline assignment: CDR1 LNHDA and CDR2 SQIVND (reference sequence). V was pared by 3 bases and J by 1 base, with 3 bases of the junction left unmatched. The CDR3 spans 15 residues. CDR3 sequence: CASSMGGQSNQPQHF. CDR3 in DNA: TGTGCCAGTAGTATGGGGGGACAGAGCAATCAGCCCCAGCATTTT.

The rearrangement links TRBV28 to TRBJ1-4; 8 bases align to TRBD1. The V and J ends lost 1 base and 3 bases, in that order; junction bases with no gene match: 7. CDR1 MDHEN and CDR2 SYDVKM come from the germline V gene. The CDR3 sequence is 17 residues long. CDR3 in DNA: TGTGCCAGCAGTTTATTACAGGGGGGCATAGCTAATGAAAAACTGTTTTTT. Its protein product is CASSLLQGGIANEKLFF. Full variable domain (missing parts from reference TRBV28 and TRBJ1-4): DVKVTQSSRYLVKRTGEKVFLECVQDMDHENMFWYRQDPGLGLRLIYFSYDVKMKEKGDIPEGYSVSREKKERFSLILESASTNQTSMYLCASSLLQGGIANEKLFFGSGTQLSVL.

The V call is TRBV5-5, the J call TRBJ2-2; D unclear. The germline V gene encodes CDR1 SGHKS and CDR2 YYEKEE (reference sequence). This CDR3 region has 16 residues. The V gene lost 4 bases and the J gene lost 0 bases, with 13 bases spanning the gap. CDR3 amino acids: CASSRVRSANTGELFF. DNA of the CDR3: TGTGCCAGCAGCCGGGTTAGGTCCGCGAACACCGGGGAGCTGTTTTTT.

This chain joins TRBV5-4 and TRBJ2-5, with 8 nucleotides matching TRBD1. Germline CDR1 and CDR2: SGHNT and YYREEE (reference sequence). After removal of 1 base from V and 4 bases from J, the junction contained 12 bases not matched to a gene. The CDR3 is 17 amino acids. CDR3 in amino acids: CASSLFYAGGQLETQYF. In DNA form, the CDR3 reads TGTGCCAGCAGCTTGTTTTACGCAGGGGGCCAGTTAGAGACCCAGTACTTC. The variable domain in full, completed from reference TRBV5-4 and TRBJ2-5, reads ETGVTQSPTHLIKTRGQQVTLRCSSQSGHNTVSWYQQALGQGPQFIFQYYREEENGRGNFPPRFSGLQFPNYSSELNVNALELDDSALYLCASSLFYAGGQLETQYFGPGTRLLVL.

This clone was observed a single time. The chain combines TRBV29-1 with TRBJ2-5; possibly TRBD2 for D (5 bases). Between the trimmed V and J ends, which lost 7 bases and 1 base, there was a span of 16 bases. Germline V gene sequence: CDR1 SQVTM, CDR2 ANQGSEA. The CDR3 is 14 residues long. DNA of the CDR3: TGCAGCGCCGACTCAGCAGCGGCCCAAGAGACCCAGTACTTC. Residues: CSADSAAAQETQYF.

This rearrangement joins TRBV5-5 to TRBJ2-7; TRBD2 agrees at 16 bases. CDR3 length: 16 residues. Germline trimming cut 5 bases from V and 7 bases from J; bases unmatched to any gene: 9. Germline V lookup: CDR1 SGHKS, CDR2 YYEKEE (reference sequence). CDR3 DNA: TGTGCCAGCAGTTACGGGACTAGCGGGGGGGCCGGGGAGCAGTACTTC. It encodes CASSYGTSGGAGEQYF.

Here the CDR3 DNA reads TGTGCCAGCAGCTTGGCCGGGTCAGAAAACATTCAGTACTTC. It yields the protein CASSLAGSENIQYF. The chain is built from TRBV5-4 and TRBJ2-4; no clear D gene. The CDR3 is 14 residues long. The germline V and J ends were trimmed by 0 bases and 5 bases, with 9 bases remaining between them. The V gene's germline CDR1 is SGHNT and CDR2 YYREEE (reference sequence).

The genes are TRBV7-6 and TRBJ1-1; D not resolved. Germline CDR1 reads SGHVS; CDR2 reads FNYEAQ. V lost 1 base, J lost 3 bases, and 6 bases lay in between. This CDR3 is 13 amino acids long. CDR3 sequence reads: CASSLGAYTEAFF. As DNA, the CDR3 is TGTGCCAGCAGCTTAGGAGCGTACACTGAAGCTTTCTTT.

The chain links TRBV5-1 to TRBJ2-3, with D perhaps TRBD1 (6 bases). Germline values: CDR1 SGHRS, CDR2 YFSETQ. Deletions cut 0 bases from V and 11 bases from J, with 10 bases between. This CDR3 has 12 residues. CDR3 nucleotide sequence: TGCGCCAGCAGCTTGGGGGGGCGCGGGCAGTATTTT. This encodes CASSLGGRGQYF.

This rearrangement joins TRBV27 to TRBJ2-1, with 11 nucleotides matching TRBD2. Losses at the gene ends were 2 bases for V and 9 bases for J; bases not matched to a gene: 9. Per the germline V gene, CDR1 is MNHEY and CDR2 is SMNVEV (reference sequence). The CDR3 is 16 amino acids. The CDR3 spells CASSLRGSGGAGEQFF. The CDR3 DNA sequence: TGTGCCAGCAGTTTAAGGGGTAGCGGGGGGGCAGGTGAGCAGTTCTTC.

Only one count was recorded for this clone. In DNA form, the CDR3 reads TGTGCCAGCAGCTTAACGGGACAGGGTAACACCGGGGAGCTGTTTTTT. Its translation is CASSLTGQGNTGELFF. The chain joins TRBV5-4 to TRBJ2-2; 9 bases match TRBD1. With V trimmed by 2 bases and J by 2 bases, 4 bases remained unmatched. CDR1 and CDR2 from the germline V gene are SGHNT and YYREEE (reference sequence). The CDR3 runs 16 residues.

The rearrangement uses TRBV7-9 and TRBJ1-6; 9 nucleotides match TRBD1. The germline V gene has CDR1 SEHNR and CDR2 FQNEAQ (reference sequence). J was trimmed by 9 bases and V by 4 bases; bases with no gene match: 13. The CDR3 sequence is 17 residues long. The CDR3: CASSSPSGTGLTSPLHF. The CDR3 bases are TGTGCCAGCAGCTCTCCTTCCGGGACAGGGTTAACTTCACCCCTCCACTTT.